The subject of this entry is one T cell receptor beta chain. The data are from a study of cytomegalovirus exposure and HLA in healthy donors. V was clipped by 5 bases and J by 4 bases, with 11 bases between them. In germline, CDR1 is SEHNR, CDR2 FQNEAQ (reference sequence). This CDR3 is 13 amino acids long. Amplification used 60 Vbeta primers and 13 Jbeta primers. The protocol was immunoSEQ multiplex PCR, while the TCRdb copy is restricted to in-frame clones and leaves out a portion. This sample has some 99,000 clones, with 76% found just once. Source material: PBMCs. This receptor was obtained from a woman aged 45-65 years in good health and CMV-seropositive. This chain uses TRBV7-9 with TRBJ2-5, with a weak D call TRBD2 (6 bases). CDR3 nucleotides: TGTGCCAGCAGCCCCACTAGCCCAGAGACCCAGTACTTC. It encodes CASSPTSPETQYF. The full variable domain, completed using reference TRBV7-9 and TRBJ2-5, is DTGVSQNPRHKITKRGQNVTFRCDPISEHNRLYWYRQTLGQGPEFLTYFQNEAQLEKSRLLSDRFSAERPKGSFSTLEIQRTEQGDSAMYLCASSPTSPETQYFGPGTRLLVL.